The TCR beta chain under discussion was sequenced for a study of cytotoxic CD8 clonotypes in ibrutinib-treated CLL. Study-wide background: Once treatment had gone on for a median of around eleven months, range 6 to 36, response samples were drawn.

The sample holds a few counts of this clone. Sequencing was performed with immunoSEQ multiplex PCR; in TCRdb, only in-frame clones are kept and a portion is missing. The sample includes fewer than 300,000 clones, 65% to 85% of them seen just once. This CDR3 is built from 15 residues. CDR1 is KGHSH and CDR2 is LQKENI in the germline V gene. After removal of 3 bases from V and 6 bases from J, the junction contained 6 bases not matched to a gene. The chain is built from TRBV18 and TRBJ2-1; 9 bases match TRBD2. The sequencing here drew on PBMCs, taken at disease progression, from a patient treated with ibrutinib. The receptor was isolated from a human donor with chronic lymphocytic leukemia. CDR3 amino acids: CASSPIAGAVNEQFF. The CDR3, as DNA: TGTGCCAGCTCACCTATAGCGGGAGCAGTCAATGAGCAGTTCTTC.